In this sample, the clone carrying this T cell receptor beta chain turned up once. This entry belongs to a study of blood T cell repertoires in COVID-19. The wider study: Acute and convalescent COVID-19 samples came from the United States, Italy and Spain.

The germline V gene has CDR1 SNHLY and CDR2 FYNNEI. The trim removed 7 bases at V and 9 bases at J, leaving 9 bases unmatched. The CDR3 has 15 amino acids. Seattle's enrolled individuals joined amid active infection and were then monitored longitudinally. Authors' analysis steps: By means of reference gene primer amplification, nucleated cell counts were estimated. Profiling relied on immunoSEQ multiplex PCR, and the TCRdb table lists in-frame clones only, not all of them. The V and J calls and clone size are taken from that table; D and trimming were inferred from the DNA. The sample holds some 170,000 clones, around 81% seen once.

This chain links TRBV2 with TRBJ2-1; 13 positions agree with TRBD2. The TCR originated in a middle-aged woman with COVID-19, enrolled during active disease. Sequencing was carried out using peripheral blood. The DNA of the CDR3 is TGTGCCAGCATATTCGGGACTAGCGGGGCTGGTGAGCAGTTCTTC. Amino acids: CASIFGTSGAGEQFF.